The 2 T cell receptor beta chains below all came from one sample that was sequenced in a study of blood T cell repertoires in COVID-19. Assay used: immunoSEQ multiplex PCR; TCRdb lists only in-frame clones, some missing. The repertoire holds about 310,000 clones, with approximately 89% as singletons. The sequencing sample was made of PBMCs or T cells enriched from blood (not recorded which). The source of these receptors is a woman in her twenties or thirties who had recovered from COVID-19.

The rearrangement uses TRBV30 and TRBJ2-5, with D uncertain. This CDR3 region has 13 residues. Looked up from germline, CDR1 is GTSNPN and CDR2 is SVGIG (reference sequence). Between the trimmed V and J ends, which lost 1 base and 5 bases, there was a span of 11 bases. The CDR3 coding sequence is TGTGCCTGGAGTGATACCTTTCGGGAGACCCAGTACTTC. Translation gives CAWSDTFRETQYF.

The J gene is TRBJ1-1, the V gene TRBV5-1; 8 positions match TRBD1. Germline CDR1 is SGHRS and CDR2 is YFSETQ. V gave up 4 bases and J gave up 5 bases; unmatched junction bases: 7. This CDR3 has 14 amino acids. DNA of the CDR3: TGCGCCAGCAGCCTGACAGGGGTAGGGACTGAAGCTTTCTTT. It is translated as CASSLTGVGTEAFF.